What follows are 13 T cell receptor beta chains derived from one specimen sequenced in a study of blood T cell repertoires in COVID-19. Repertoires were generated with immunoSEQ multiplex PCR, while TCRdb's copy carries only in-frame clones and drops some. Among approximately 120,000 clones listed, around nine tenths were seen once. Sequencing was carried out using peripheral blood. These receptors were collected from a human donor in a cohort sampled during active COVID-19.

In regard to this clone: Given a much more abundant clone one base away, this may be a read error. The sample holds other DNA sequences that translate to the same CDR3. This chain uses TRBV7-9 with TRBJ2-3, with TRBD1 matching 7 bases. V lost 3 bases, J lost 2 bases, and 2 bases stayed unmatched. Looked up from germline, CDR1 is SEHNR and CDR2 is FQNEAQ (reference sequence). CDR3 length: 14 residues. CDR3 bases: TGTGCCAGCAGCTTGGACAGGCCCACAGATACGCAGTATTTT. Amino acid sequence: CASSLDRPTDTQYF.

The genes are TRBV7-9 and TRBJ2-5, with 9 bases aligning to TRBD1. Trimming removed 6 bases from V and 5 bases from J; junction bases left unmatched: 7. Germline values: CDR1 SEHNR, CDR2 FQNEAQ (reference sequence). The CDR3 has 14 residues. The CDR3 nucleotides read TGTGCCAGCAGAGAAACGACAGGGGGGGAGACCCAGTACTTC. It specifies CASRETTGGETQYF.

The V gene is TRBV9, the J gene TRBJ2-5; TRBD1 is a possible D gene (6 bases). CDR3 size: 13 residues. Trimming removed 6 bases from V and 4 bases from J, with 13 bases in between. CDR1 and CDR2 (germline): SGDLS, YYNGEE. The CDR3 region has the DNA TGTGCCAGCAATTTAGGGGGTTTAGAGACCCAGTACTTC. Protein: CASNLGGLETQYF.

The rearrangement links TRBV6-1 to TRBJ2-7; D might be TRBD1 (6 bases). V gave up 1 base and J gave up 3 bases, with 10 bases separating them. This CDR3 spans 14 amino acids. Per germline, CDR1 MNHNS and CDR2 SASEGT. The CDR3 DNA sequence: TGTGCCAGCAGTGAAGGAACAGGGAACTACGAGCAGTACTTC. This translates into CASSEGTGNYEQYF.

The chain carries TRBV24-1 and TRBJ1-2; 9 bases align to TRBD1. Germline assignment: CDR1 KGHDR and CDR2 SFDVKD. This CDR3 spans 14 amino acids. Germline trimming cut 3 bases from V and 6 bases from J; bases unmatched to any gene: 4. The CDR3 is CATSDPGQGNGYTF. In nucleotides, the CDR3 is TGTGCCACCAGTGATCCGGGACAGGGTAATGGCTACACCTTC.

V and J are TRBV4-1 and TRBJ1-4; 7 bases are a match to TRBD1. Germline trimming cut 2 bases from V and 4 bases from J; bases unmatched to any gene: 4. The V gene's germline CDR1 is MGHRA and CDR2 YSYEKL. CDR3 length equals 15 residues. This CDR3 reads CASSQRGQINEKLFF. The DNA for the CDR3 is TGCGCCAGCAGCCAACGGGGACAGATTAATGAAAAACTGTTTTTT.

This chain links TRBV18 with TRBJ2-3, with 10 bases that match TRBD1. With V trimmed by 0 bases and J by 4 bases, 7 bases remained unmatched. The CDR3 extends over 17 amino acids. Per germline, CDR1 KGHSH and CDR2 LQKENI. The CDR3 loop reads CASSPPRGQGFPDTQYF. The CDR3 DNA sequence: TGTGCCAGCTCACCACCGAGGGGACAGGGGTTTCCAGATACGCAGTATTTT.

The gene calls are TRBV27 and TRBJ2-3; possible D gene TRBD1, 6 bases. V was pared by 8 bases and J by 4 bases, with 22 bases between. The CDR3 length is 16 residues. Germline V lookup: CDR1 MNHEY, CDR2 SMNVEV (reference sequence). The CDR3, as DNA: TGTGCCAGCGCAAATACAGGGATTTACTTCGCAGATACGCAGTATTTT. It translates to CASANTGIYFADTQYF.

The rearrangement links TRBV13 to TRBJ1-3; no clear D. Germline CDR1 PRHDT, CDR2 FYEKMQ (reference sequence). There are 16 residues in the CDR3. Trimming took 1 base from V and 2 from J, leaving 12 bases between them. CDR3: CASSLALGPAGNTIYF. CDR3 nucleotides: TGTGCCAGCAGCTTAGCCCTGGGCCCCGCTGGAAACACCATATATTTT.

J is TRBJ2-1 and V is TRBV4-1; 8 nucleotides align to TRBD1. Germline V gene data show CDR1 as MGHRA and CDR2 as YSYEKL. Trimming took 2 bases from V and 1 from J; bases not matched to a gene: 4. The CDR3 covers 16 residues. The CDR3 nucleotides read TGCGCCAGCAGCCAAAGGACAGGGAGTTCCTACAATGAGCAGTTCTTC. Encoded protein: CASSQRTGSSYNEQFF.

This clone was seen a single time. This chain connects TRBV3-1 (or the pseudogene TRBV3-2) to TRBJ2-7; 8 bases are a match to TRBD1. CDR1 LGHDT and CDR2 YNNKEL come from the germline V gene (reference sequence). With 0 bases clipped from V and 2 bases from J, the junction kept 6 bases outside the gene matches. The CDR3 is made up of 16 amino acids. CDR3 sequence: CASSQDYRGSAYEQYF. In DNA, the CDR3 is TGTGCCAGCAGCCAAGATTACAGGGGGAGCGCCTACGAGCAGTACTTC.

J is TRBJ2-5 and V is TRBV9, with D perhaps matching TRBD1 (6 bases). V lost 2 bases and J 4 bases, leaving 9 bases between the germline ends. The germline V gene encodes CDR1 SGDLS and CDR2 YYNGEE. The CDR3 covers 13 residues. The CDR3 DNA follows: TGTGCCAGCAGCGTCAGGGGTGCAGAGACCCAGTACTTC. Translating gives CASSVRGAETQYF.

CDR3 coding DNA: TGTGCCAGCAGCGGCAGGGGGCGGAGCACCGGGGAGCTGTTTTTT. Translated: CASSGRGRSTGELFF. This sequence joins TRBV5-4 and TRBJ2-2, with 8 bases that match TRBD1. The ends lost 4 bases at V and 4 bases at J; junction bases unmatched: 6. The CDR3 totals 15 residues. In germline, CDR1 is SGHNT, CDR2 YYREEE (reference sequence).